The clone carrying this T cell receptor beta chain appeared many times. What it binds is not known. The germline CDR1 and CDR2 sequences are SGHAT and FQNNGV. The ends were cut back, 6 bases at V and 0 bases at J, with 15 bases in the middle. The CDR3 has 15 amino acids. The record originates from a study of OX40 agonist ivuxolimab in advanced cancers. On the study more broadly: Patients were treated with ivuxolimab, an agonistic anti-OX40 (CD134) antibody. People who had prior anti-PD-1, anti-PD-L1 or anti-CTLA-4 therapy could take part, and around 39% had some.

The table came from immunoSEQ multiplex PCR; TCRdb's copy has only in-frame clones and leaves some out. The sample holds 75,000 to 100,000 clones, approximately 80% seen once. Broader study findings: More expanded clones were seen, on average, in CD8+ T cells than in CD4+. Dose levels from 0.1 to 3.0 mg/kg saw CD4+ and CD8+ blood T cells expand clonally by week 6.

The source of this sequence is an adult with an advanced solid tumor such as melanoma, head and neck, liver or kidney cancer. Sequenced material: CD4+ or CD8+ T cells sorted from blood, taken in a trial of the OX40 agonist ivuxolimab. The chain combines TRBV11-2 with TRBJ2-7; D might be TRBD2 (6 bases). CDR3 amino acids: CASSRPGLYSYEQYF. The CDR3 DNA sequence: TGTGCCAGCAGTCGTCCGGGACTTTACTCCTACGAGCAGTACTTC. Full variable domain (rest looked up from reference TRBV11-2 and TRBJ2-7): EAGVAQSPRYKIIEKRQSVAFWCNPISGHATLYWYQQILGQGPKLLIQFQNNGVVDDSQLPKDRFSAERLKGVDSTLKIQPAKLEDSAVYLCASSRPGLYSYEQYFGPGTRLTVT.